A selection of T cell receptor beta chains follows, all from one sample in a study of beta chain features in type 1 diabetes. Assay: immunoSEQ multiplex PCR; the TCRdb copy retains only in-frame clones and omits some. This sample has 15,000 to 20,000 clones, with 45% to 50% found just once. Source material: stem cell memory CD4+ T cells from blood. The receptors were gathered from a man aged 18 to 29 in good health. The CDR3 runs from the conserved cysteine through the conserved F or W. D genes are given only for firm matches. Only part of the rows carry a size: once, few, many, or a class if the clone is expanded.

CDR3 protein: CASSLSLIRGRWPNVEQFF
CDR3 DNA: TGTGCCAGCAGCTTATCCCTCATCAGGGGACGATGGCCTAACGTTGAGCAGTTCTTC
clone size: -
J gene: TRBJ2-1
D gene: -
V gene: TRBV7-9

CDR3 protein: CASSFSGNTEAFF
CDR3 DNA: TGTGCCAGCAGCTTTAGCGGGAACACTGAAGCTTTCTTT
clone size: -
J gene: TRBJ1-1
D gene: -
V gene: TRBV11-2

CDR3 protein: CAILAADRNTEAFF
CDR3 DNA: TGTGCCATCCTGGCTGCGGATAGGAACACTGAAGCTTTCTTT
clone size: few
J gene: TRBJ1-1
D gene: -
V gene: TRBV28

CDR3 protein: CASSLRTSVYEQYF
CDR3 DNA: TGTGCCAGCAGTTTACGGACAAGCGTGTACGAGCAGTACTTC
clone size: -
J gene: TRBJ2-7
D gene: -
V gene: TRBV28

CDR3 protein: CASSQEGGTTAYNEQFF
CDR3 DNA: TGTGCCAGCAGCCAAGAGGGCGGGACCACAGCCTACAATGAGCAGTTCTTC
clone size: few
J gene: TRBJ2-1
D gene: -
V gene: TRBV4-2

CDR3 protein: CASRGDRVSNQPQHF
CDR3 DNA: TGTGCCAGCAGGGGGGACAGGGTTAGCAATCAGCCCCAGCATTTT
clone size: few
J gene: TRBJ1-5
D gene: TRBD1
V gene: TRBV6-6

CDR3 protein: CASSLDGGAGEQFF
CDR3 DNA: TGCGCCAGCAGCTTGGACGGGGGGGCCGGTGAGCAGTTCTTC
clone size: -
J gene: TRBJ2-1
D gene: TRBD2
V gene: TRBV5-1

CDR3 protein: CASSLSSGYEKLFF
CDR3 DNA: TGCGCCAGCAGCTTAAGCAGCGGGTATGAAAAACTGTTTTTT
clone size: -
J gene: TRBJ1-4
D gene: -
V gene: TRBV5-1

CDR3 protein: CASSQGGGQPQHF
CDR3 DNA: TGTGCCAGCAGCCAAGGGGGGGGTCAGCCCCAGCATTTT
clone size: few
J gene: TRBJ1-5
D gene: -
V gene: TRBV4-2

CDR3 protein: CASMYPTNEKLFF
CDR3 DNA: TGTGCCAGCATGTATCCAACTAATGAAAAACTGTTTTTT
clone size: -
J gene: TRBJ1-4
D gene: -
V gene: TRBV28

CDR3 protein: CASSLAEGAYGYTF
CDR3 DNA: TGTGCCAGCAGCTTAGCAGAGGGAGCCTATGGCTACACCTTC
clone size: -
J gene: TRBJ1-2
D gene: -
V gene: TRBV11-2

CDR3 protein: CASSSLAGTSYNEQFF
CDR3 DNA: TGTGCCAGCAGCTCCCTAGCGGGAACGTCCTACAATGAGCAGTTCTTC
clone size: -
J gene: TRBJ2-1
D gene: TRBD2
V gene: TRBV7-3

CDR3 protein: CASRPQGLHGNEQFF
CDR3 DNA: TGCGCCAGCAGGCCGCAGGGGCTCCATGGCAATGAGCAGTTCTTC
clone size: few
J gene: TRBJ2-1
D gene: -
V gene: TRBV5-1

CDR3 protein: CASSFLSSYEQYF
CDR3 DNA: TGTGCCAGCAGTTTCCTTAGCTCCTACGAGCAGTACTTC
clone size: few
J gene: TRBJ2-7
D gene: -
V gene: TRBV27

CDR3 protein: CASSQARDTEAFF
CDR3 DNA: TGTGCCAGCAGTCAGGCCAGGGACACTGAAGCTTTCTTT
clone size: -
J gene: TRBJ1-1
D gene: -
V gene: TRBV2

CDR3 protein: CAWSVIMGAPGNTEAFF
CDR3 DNA: TGTGCCTGGAGTGTAATTATGGGGGCCCCTGGTAACACTGAAGCTTTCTTT
clone size: -
J gene: TRBJ1-1
D gene: -
V gene: TRBV30

CDR3 protein: CASSLVLLATDEQFF
CDR3 DNA: TGTGCCAGCAGCTTAGTTCTCCTAGCCACCGATGAGCAGTTCTTC
clone size: few
J gene: TRBJ2-1
D gene: -
V gene: TRBV7-2

CDR3 protein: CASSSTGTDYGYTF
CDR3 DNA: TGTGCCAGCAGTTCCACCGGGACAGACTATGGCTACACCTTC
clone size: -
J gene: TRBJ1-2
D gene: TRBD1
V gene: TRBV6-5

CDR3 protein: CASSLLGRASTDTQYF
CDR3 DNA: TGTGCCAGCAGCTTATTGGGCAGGGCTAGCACAGATACGCAGTATTTT
clone size: -
J gene: TRBJ2-3
D gene: -
V gene: TRBV7-9

CDR3 protein: CASSVGTGANTGELFF
CDR3 DNA: TGTGCCAGCAGCGTAGGGACAGGAGCGAACACCGGGGAGCTGTTTTTT
clone size: -
J gene: TRBJ2-2
D gene: TRBD1
V gene: TRBV9

CDR3 protein: CATRGRGTQYF
CDR3 DNA: TGTGCCACCAGAGGGAGGGGTACGCAGTATTTT
clone size: few
J gene: TRBJ2-3
D gene: TRBD2
V gene: TRBV15

CDR3 protein: CASSSGQNWATEAFF
CDR3 DNA: TGTGCCAGCAGCTCGGGACAGAATTGGGCCACTGAAGCTTTCTTT
clone size: -
J gene: TRBJ1-1
D gene: TRBD1
V gene: TRBV7-2

CDR3 protein: CASSKGQTNTEAFF
CDR3 DNA: TGCGCCAGCAGCAAGGGACAGACGAACACTGAAGCTTTCTTT
clone size: once
J gene: TRBJ1-1
D gene: TRBD1
V gene: TRBV5-1

CDR3 protein: CASSLGGYEAFF
CDR3 DNA: TGTGCCAGCAGCTTAGGAGGTTATGAAGCTTTCTTT
clone size: -
J gene: TRBJ1-1
D gene: -
V gene: TRBV7-9

CDR3 protein: CASSLSGLANTGELFF
CDR3 DNA: TGCGCCAGCAGCTTATCAGGGCTCGCGAACACCGGGGAGCTGTTTTTT
clone size: once
J gene: TRBJ2-2
D gene: -
V gene: TRBV5-1

CDR3 protein: CASSLVRGTEAFF
CDR3 DNA: TGTGCCAGCAGCTTAGTTCGCGGCACTGAAGCTTTCTTT
clone size: -
J gene: TRBJ1-1
D gene: -
V gene: TRBV11-2

CDR3 protein: CATRGGRNEQYF
CDR3 DNA: TGTGCCACTAGGGGGGGGCGAAACGAGCAGTACTTC
clone size: few
J gene: TRBJ2-7
D gene: -
V gene: TRBV10-3

CDR3 protein: CASSLEFWGTATYANTGELFF
CDR3 DNA: TGTGCCAGCAGCTTAGAATTTTGGGGGACAGCAACATACGCGAACACCGGGGAGCTGTTTTTT
clone size: few
J gene: TRBJ2-2
D gene: TRBD1
V gene: TRBV13

CDR3 protein: CASSYSAGESGELFF
CDR3 DNA: TGTGCCAGCAGTTACTCAGCAGGTGAATCCGGGGAGCTGTTTTTT
clone size: -
J gene: TRBJ2-2
D gene: -
V gene: TRBV6-6

CDR3 protein: CAWSNGLARWETQYF
CDR3 DNA: TGTGCCTGGAGTAACGGACTAGCCCGGTGGGAGACCCAGTACTTC
clone size: -
J gene: TRBJ2-5
D gene: TRBD2
V gene: TRBV30

CDR3 protein: CASSEMAGGNTGELFF
CDR3 DNA: TGTGCCAGCAGTGAAATGGCAGGGGGGAACACCGGGGAGCTGTTTTTT
clone size: -
J gene: TRBJ2-2
D gene: TRBD1
V gene: TRBV2

CDR3 protein: CASSLFRGSGTSDYTF
CDR3 DNA: TGTGCCAGCAGTTTATTCCGAGGGAGCGGCACATCCGACTACACCTTC
clone size: -
J gene: TRBJ1-2
D gene: -
V gene: TRBV27

CDR3 protein: CASSPTSRRSDEQYF
CDR3 DNA: TGTGCCAGCAGTCCCACCTCGCGAAGGAGCGACGAGCAGTACTTC
clone size: -
J gene: TRBJ2-7
D gene: -
V gene: TRBV27

CDR3 protein: CASSRASEGTDTQYF
CDR3 DNA: TGTGCCAGTAGTAGAGCCTCGGAGGGCACAGATACGCAGTATTTT
clone size: -
J gene: TRBJ2-3
D gene: -
V gene: TRBV19

CDR3 protein: CASSALKGQGLNTGELFF
CDR3 DNA: TGTGCCAGCAGCGCCCTAAAGGGACAGGGCCTCAACACCGGGGAGCTGTTTTTT
clone size: few
J gene: TRBJ2-2
D gene: TRBD1
V gene: TRBV11-2

CDR3 protein: CASSLETGRVRDTEAFF
CDR3 DNA: TGCGCCAGCAGCTTGGAGACAGGGAGAGTTCGCGACACTGAAGCTTTCTTT
clone size: -
J gene: TRBJ1-1
D gene: TRBD1
V gene: TRBV5-1

CDR3 protein: CASSRGKGNSPLHF
CDR3 DNA: TGTGCCAGTAGTAGAGGGAAGGGTAATTCACCCCTCCACTTT
clone size: few
J gene: TRBJ1-6
D gene: -
V gene: TRBV19

CDR3 protein: CASSPLAGGQVQETQYF
CDR3 DNA: TGTGCCAGCTCACCACTAGCGGGGGGCCAAGTCCAAGAGACCCAGTACTTC
clone size: few
J gene: TRBJ2-5
D gene: TRBD2
V gene: TRBV18

CDR3 protein: CAISWDRGIPYEQYF
CDR3 DNA: TGTGCCATCAGTTGGGACAGGGGCATACCCTACGAGCAGTACTTC
clone size: few
J gene: TRBJ2-7
D gene: TRBD1
V gene: TRBV10-3

CDR3 protein: CASNPLTSPSTDTQYF
CDR3 DNA: TGTGCCAGCAACCCCCTGACTAGCCCTAGCACAGATACGCAGTATTTT
clone size: few
J gene: TRBJ2-3
D gene: TRBD2
V gene: TRBV7-9

CDR3 protein: CASSLALAGTGESDGYTF
CDR3 DNA: TGCGCCAGCAGCTTGGCTCTCGCCGGGACAGGGGAATCTGATGGCTACACCTTC
clone size: -
J gene: TRBJ1-2
D gene: TRBD1
V gene: TRBV5-1